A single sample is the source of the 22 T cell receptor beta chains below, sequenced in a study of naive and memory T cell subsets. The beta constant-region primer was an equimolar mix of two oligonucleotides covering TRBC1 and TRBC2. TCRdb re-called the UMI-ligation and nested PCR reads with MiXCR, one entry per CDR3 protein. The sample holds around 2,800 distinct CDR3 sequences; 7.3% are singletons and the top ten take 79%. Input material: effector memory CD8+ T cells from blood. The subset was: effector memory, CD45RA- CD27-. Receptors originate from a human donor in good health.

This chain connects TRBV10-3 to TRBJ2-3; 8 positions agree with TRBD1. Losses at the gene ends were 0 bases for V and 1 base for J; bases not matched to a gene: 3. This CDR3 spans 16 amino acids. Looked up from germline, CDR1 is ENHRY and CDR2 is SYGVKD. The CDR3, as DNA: TGTGCCATCAGTGAGTCTTGGGGACAGGGCACAGATACGCAGTATTTT. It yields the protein CAISESWGQGTDTQYF.

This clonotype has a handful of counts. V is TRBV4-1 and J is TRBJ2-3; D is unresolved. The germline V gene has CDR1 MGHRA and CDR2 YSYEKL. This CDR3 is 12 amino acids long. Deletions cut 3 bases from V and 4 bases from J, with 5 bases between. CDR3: CASSHQADTQYF. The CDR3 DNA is TGCGCCAGCAGCCACCAGGCAGATACGCAGTATTTT.

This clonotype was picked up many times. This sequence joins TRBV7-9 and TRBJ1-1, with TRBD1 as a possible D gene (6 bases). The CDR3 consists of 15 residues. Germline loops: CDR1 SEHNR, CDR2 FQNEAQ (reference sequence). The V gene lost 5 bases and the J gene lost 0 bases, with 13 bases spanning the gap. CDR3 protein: CASSRKQGLNTEAFF. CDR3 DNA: TGTGCCAGCAGCCGAAAACAGGGATTGAACACTGAAGCTTTCTTT.

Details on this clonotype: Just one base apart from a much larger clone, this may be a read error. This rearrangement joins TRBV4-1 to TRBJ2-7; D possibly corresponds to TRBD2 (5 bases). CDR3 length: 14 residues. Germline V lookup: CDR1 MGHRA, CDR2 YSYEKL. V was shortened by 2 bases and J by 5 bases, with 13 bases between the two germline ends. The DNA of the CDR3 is TGCGCCAGCAGCCAAAATCCTGGGAGAGACGAGCAGTACTTC. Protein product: CASSQNPGRDEQYF.

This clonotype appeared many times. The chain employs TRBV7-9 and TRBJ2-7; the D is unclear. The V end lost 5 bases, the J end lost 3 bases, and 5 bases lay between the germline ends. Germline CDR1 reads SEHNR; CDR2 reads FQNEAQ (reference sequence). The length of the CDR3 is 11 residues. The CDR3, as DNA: TGTGCCAGCAGCGCTAGCTACGAGCAGTACTTC. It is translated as CASSASYEQYF.

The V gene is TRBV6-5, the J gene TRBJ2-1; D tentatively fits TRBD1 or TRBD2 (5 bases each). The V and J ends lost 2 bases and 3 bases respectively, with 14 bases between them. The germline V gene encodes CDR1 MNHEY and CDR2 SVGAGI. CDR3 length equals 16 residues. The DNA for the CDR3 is TGTGCCAGCAGTTACCGCGGTGGGGGTATCTACAATGAGCAGTTCTTC. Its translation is CASSYRGGGIYNEQFF.

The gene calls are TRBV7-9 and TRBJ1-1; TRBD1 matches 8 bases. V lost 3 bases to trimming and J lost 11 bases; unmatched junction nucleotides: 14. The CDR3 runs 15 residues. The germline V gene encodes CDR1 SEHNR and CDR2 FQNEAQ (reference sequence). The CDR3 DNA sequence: TGTGCCAGCAGCTTCTTATACGACAGGGGTATGCATGCTTTCTTT. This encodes CASSFLYDRGMHAFF.

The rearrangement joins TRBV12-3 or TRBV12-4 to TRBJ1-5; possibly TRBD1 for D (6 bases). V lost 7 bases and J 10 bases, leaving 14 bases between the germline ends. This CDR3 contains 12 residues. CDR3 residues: CASKEGGQPQHF. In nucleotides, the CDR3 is TGTGCCAGCAAAGAGGGGGGGCAACCCCAGCATTTT.

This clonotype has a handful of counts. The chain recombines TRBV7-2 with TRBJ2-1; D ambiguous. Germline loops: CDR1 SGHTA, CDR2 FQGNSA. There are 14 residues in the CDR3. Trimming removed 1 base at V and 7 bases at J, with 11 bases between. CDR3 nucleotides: TGTGCCAGCAGCTTAGGAGTAGGTAGGAATGAGCAGTTCTTC. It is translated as CASSLGVGRNEQFF. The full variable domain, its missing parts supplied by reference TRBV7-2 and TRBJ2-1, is GAGVSQSPSNKVTEKGKDVELRCDPISGHTALYWYRQSLGQGLEFLIYFQGNSAPDKSGLPSDRFSAERTGGSVSTLTIQRTQQEDSAVYLCASSLGVGRNEQFFGPGTRLTVL.

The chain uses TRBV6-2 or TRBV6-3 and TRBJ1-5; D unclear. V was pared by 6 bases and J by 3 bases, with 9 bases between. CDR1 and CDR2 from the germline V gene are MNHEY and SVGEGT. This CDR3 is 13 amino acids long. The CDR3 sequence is CASSPGTNQPQHF. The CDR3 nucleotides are TGTGCCAGCAGCCCAGGAACCAATCAGCCCCAGCATTTT.

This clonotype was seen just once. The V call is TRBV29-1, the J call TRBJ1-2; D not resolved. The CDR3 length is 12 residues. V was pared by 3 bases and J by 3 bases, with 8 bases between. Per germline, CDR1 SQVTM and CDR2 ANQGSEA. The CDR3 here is CSVDSGYYGYTF. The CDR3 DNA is TGCAGCGTTGATTCGGGCTACTATGGCTACACCTTC.

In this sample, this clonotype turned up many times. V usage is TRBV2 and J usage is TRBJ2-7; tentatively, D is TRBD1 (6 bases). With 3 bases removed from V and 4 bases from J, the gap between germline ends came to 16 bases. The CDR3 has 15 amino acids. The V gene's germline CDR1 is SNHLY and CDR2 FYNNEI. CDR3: CASSDPRGMAYEQYF. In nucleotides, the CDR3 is TGTGCCAGCAGTGACCCCAGGGGAATGGCTTACGAGCAGTACTTC.

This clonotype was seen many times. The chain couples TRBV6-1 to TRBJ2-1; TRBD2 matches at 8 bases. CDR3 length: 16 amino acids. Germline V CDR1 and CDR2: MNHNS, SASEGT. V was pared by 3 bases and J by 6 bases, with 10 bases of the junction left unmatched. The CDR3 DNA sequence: TGTGCCAGCAGTGATCTAGGGGGGACTAGAGTCAATGAGCAGTTCTTC. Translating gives CASSDLGGTRVNEQFF.

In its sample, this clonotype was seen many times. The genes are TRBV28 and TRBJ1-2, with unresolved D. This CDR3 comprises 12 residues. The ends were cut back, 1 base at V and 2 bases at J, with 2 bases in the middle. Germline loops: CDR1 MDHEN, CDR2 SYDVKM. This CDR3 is CASSLFNYGYTF. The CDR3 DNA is TGTGCCAGCAGTTTATTCAACTATGGCTACACCTTC.

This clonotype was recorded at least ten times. The CDR3, as DNA: TGTGCCAGCAGTCGTGGTGGGGGGCCGTCAACTAATGAAAAACTGTTTTTT. Amino acid sequence: CASSRGGGPSTNEKLFF. The chain joins TRBV27 to TRBJ1-4; perhaps TRBD1 as D (6 bases). Trimming cost V 5 bases and J 0 bases, with 16 bases left between them. CDR1 is MNHEY and CDR2 is SMNVEV in the germline V gene (reference sequence). The CDR3 extends over 17 amino acids.

CDR3 region: CASSELEENSPLHF. In DNA form, the CDR3 reads TGTGCCAGCAGTGAACTAGAGGAGAATTCACCCCTCCACTTT. The rearrangement links TRBV6-1 to TRBJ1-6; D remains ambiguous. V lost 2 bases and J lost 7, with 9 bases in between. This CDR3 spans 14 amino acids. The germline gives CDR1 MNHNS, CDR2 SASEGT.

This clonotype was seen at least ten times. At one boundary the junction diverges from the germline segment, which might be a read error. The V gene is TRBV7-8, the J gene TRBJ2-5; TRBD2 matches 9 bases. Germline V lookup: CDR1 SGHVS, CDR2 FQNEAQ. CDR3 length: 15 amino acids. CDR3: CASSLAGMMGETQYF. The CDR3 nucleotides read TGTGCCAGCAGCCTAGCGGGGATGATGGGAGAGACCCAGTACTTC.

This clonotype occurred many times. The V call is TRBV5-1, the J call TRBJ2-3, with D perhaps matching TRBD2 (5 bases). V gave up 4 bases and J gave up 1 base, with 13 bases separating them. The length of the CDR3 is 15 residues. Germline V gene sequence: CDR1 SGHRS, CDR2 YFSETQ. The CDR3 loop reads CASSPWAGRTDTQYF. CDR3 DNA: TGCGCCAGCAGCCCTTGGGCGGGCCGCACAGATACGCAGTATTTT.

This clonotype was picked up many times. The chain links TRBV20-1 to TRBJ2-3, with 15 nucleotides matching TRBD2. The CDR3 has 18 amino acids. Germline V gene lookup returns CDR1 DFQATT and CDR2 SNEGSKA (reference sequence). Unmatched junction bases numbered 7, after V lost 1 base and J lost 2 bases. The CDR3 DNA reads TGCAGTGCTAGAGTTACCGGACTAGCGGGAGGGCCCACAGATACGCAGTATTTT. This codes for CSARVTGLAGGPTDTQYF.

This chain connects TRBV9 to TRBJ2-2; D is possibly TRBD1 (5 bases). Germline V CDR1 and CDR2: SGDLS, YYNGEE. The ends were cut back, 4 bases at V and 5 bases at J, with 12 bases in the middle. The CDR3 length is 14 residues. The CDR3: CASSQGVGTGELFF. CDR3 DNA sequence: TGTGCCAGCAGCCAGGGTGTAGGTACCGGGGAGCTGTTTTTT.

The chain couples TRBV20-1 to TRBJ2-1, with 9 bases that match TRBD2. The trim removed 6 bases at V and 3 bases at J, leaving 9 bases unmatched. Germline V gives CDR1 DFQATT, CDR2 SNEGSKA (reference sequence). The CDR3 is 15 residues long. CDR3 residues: CSAKPGTSLYNEQFF. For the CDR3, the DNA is TGCAGTGCCAAACCGGGGACTAGCCTCTACAATGAGCAGTTCTTC.

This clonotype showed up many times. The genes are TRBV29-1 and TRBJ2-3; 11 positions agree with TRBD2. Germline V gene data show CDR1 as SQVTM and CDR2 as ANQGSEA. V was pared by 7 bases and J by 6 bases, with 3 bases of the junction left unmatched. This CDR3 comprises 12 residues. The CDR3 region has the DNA TGCAGCGCCGGACTAGCGGGCGATACGCAGTATTTT. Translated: CSAGLAGDTQYF.